This T cell receptor beta chain came from a study of blood T cell repertoires in COVID-19. This clone appeared a single time. Germline and junction disagree at one end, which may indicate a read error. The table came from immunoSEQ multiplex PCR; TCRdb's copy has only in-frame clones and leaves some out. The sample includes around 140,000 clones, about 87% of them seen just once. This CDR3 is 15 amino acids long. Germline CDR1 SSHAT, CDR2 FNYEAQ (reference sequence). The source of this sequence is a woman aged 45 to 65 with acute or convalescent COVID-19. The rearrangement links TRBV7-7 to TRBJ2-1, with D possibly matching TRBD1 (6 bases). The sequenced sample was peripheral blood. CDR3: CASSIGGGPINEQFF. CDR3 coding DNA: TGTGCTAGCAGCATCGGTGGGGGCCCCATCAATGAGCAGTTCTTC. The full variable domain, with the rest looked up from reference TRBV7-7 and TRBJ2-1, is GAGVSQSPRYKVTKRGQDVTLRCDPISSHATLYWYQQALGQGPEFLTYFNYEAQPDKSGLPSDRFSAERPEGSISTLTIQRTEQRDSAMYRCASSIGGGPINEQFFGPGTRLTVL.